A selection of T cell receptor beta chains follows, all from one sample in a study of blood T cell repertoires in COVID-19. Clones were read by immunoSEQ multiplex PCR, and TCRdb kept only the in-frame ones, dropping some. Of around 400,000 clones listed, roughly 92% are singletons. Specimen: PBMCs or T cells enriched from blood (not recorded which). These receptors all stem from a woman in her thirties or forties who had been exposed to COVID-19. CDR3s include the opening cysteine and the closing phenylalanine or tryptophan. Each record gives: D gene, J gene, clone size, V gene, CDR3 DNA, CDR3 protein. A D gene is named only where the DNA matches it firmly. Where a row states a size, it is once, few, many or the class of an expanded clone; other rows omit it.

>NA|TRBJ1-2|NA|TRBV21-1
TGTGCCAGCAGCAAAGAGGGGACAGGGGTCTATGGCTACACCTTC
CASSKEGTGVYGYTF
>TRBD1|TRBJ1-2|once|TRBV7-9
TGTGCCAGCAGCTTAGCCAGCGGGACAGGGGAACGCTACACCTTC
CASSLASGTGERYTF
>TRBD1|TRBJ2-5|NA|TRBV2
TGTGCCACGACACAGGGGGCCCAAGAGACCCAGTACTTC
CATTQGAQETQYF
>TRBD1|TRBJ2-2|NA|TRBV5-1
TGCGCCAGCAGCTTATTGCGACAGGGCACCGGGGAGCTGTTTTTT
CASSLLRQGTGELFF
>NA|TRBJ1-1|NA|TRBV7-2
TGTGCCAGCAGCCGCTTAAGGGGGAACACTGAAGCTTTCTTT
CASSRLRGNTEAFF
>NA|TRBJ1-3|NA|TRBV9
TGTGCCAGCAGCGTAGTCAGTACAGGAAACACCATATATTTT
CASSVVSTGNTIYF
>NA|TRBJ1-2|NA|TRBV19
TGTGCCAGTAGTGCAGGGGCATCTAACTATGGCTACACCTTC
CASSAGASNYGYTF
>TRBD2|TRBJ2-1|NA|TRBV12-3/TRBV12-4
TGTGCCAGCAGGTCTAGCGGCTACAATGAGCAGTTCTTC
CASRSSGYNEQFF
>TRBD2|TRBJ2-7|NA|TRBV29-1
TGCAGCGTCCAGAAGACTAGCTTCTACGAGCAGTACTTC
CSVQKTSFYEQYF
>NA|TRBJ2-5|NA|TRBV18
TGTGCCAGCTCACCTGGGCTAGCAGAGACCCAGTACTTC
CASSPGLAETQYF
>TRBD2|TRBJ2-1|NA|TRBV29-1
TGCAGCGTAGAAAAGGGTCTAGCGGGAGGGGATAGATTCTTC
CSVEKGLAGGDRFF
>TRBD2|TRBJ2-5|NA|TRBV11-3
TGTGCCAGCAGCCCCAGACTAGCGGGAGGGCCGGAGACCCAGTACTTC
CASSPRLAGGPETQYF
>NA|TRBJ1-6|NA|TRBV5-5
TGTGCCAGCAGCTTGGCTAGTACAGGGAATTCACCCCTCCACTTT
CASSLASTGNSPLHF
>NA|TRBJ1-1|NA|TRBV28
TGTGCCAGCAGTTCCCCCCCCAACGCGGCTTTCTTT
CASSSPPNAAFF
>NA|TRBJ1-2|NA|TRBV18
TGTGCCAGCTCACCGTGGACAGCCGAGAACTATGGCTACACCTTC
CASSPWTAENYGYTF
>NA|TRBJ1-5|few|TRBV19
TGTGCCAGTAGGCCGACTGGGGCCTTAAATCAGCCCCAGCATTTT
CASRPTGALNQPQHF
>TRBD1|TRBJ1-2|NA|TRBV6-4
TGTGCCAGCAGGCTTGAAGACAGGGAGGACTATGGCTACACCTTC
CASRLEDREDYGYTF
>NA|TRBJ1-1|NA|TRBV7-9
TGTGCCAGCAGCCCCGCCCCCAGGCACACTGAAGCTTTCTTT
CASSPAPRHTEAFF
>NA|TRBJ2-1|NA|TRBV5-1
TGCGCCAGCAGCCCGGTGACAGACCCCAATGAGCAGTTCTTC
CASSPVTDPNEQFF
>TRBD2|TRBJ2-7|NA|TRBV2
TGTGCCAGCAGTTTCGAACTAGCGGGACCCCAGTACTTC
CASSFELAGPQYF
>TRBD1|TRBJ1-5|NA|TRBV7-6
TGTGCCAGCAGCTTAGCGGACAGGGACGGACAGCCCCAGCATTTT
CASSLADRDGQPQHF
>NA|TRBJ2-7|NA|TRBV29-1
TGCAGCGCAGTACTAGCCCCCGAGCAGTACTTC
CSAVLAPEQYF
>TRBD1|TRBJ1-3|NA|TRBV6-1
TGTGCCAGCAGTGAAAGACAGGGCCGCGGAAACACCATATATTTT
CASSERQGRGNTIYF
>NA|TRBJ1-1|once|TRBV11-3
TGTGCCAGCAGCTTTTCAGGTCTCGATACTGAAGCTTTCTTT
CASSFSGLDTEAFF
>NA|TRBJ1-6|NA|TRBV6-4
TGTGCCAGCAGTTCCGCCGGGACATCCCAAAATAATTCACCCCTCCACTTT
CASSSAGTSQNNSPLHF
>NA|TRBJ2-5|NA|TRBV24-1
TGTGCCACCAGTGATGACAGTCGAGAGACCCAGTACTTC
CATSDDSRETQYF
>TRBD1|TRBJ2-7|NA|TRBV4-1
TGCGCCAGCAGCCATCCTGTAGTGCACAGGGGACATAGCGAGCAGTACTTC
CASSHPVVHRGHSEQYF
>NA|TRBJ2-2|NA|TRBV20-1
TGCAGTGCTAGTGGTTTCGGGGGAGAAGGGGCCGGGGAGCTGTTTTTT
CSASGFGGEGAGELFF
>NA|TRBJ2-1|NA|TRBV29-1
TGCAGCGCCCAACGGGGTTTGGGGAACAATGAGCAGTTCTTC
CSAQRGLGNNEQFF
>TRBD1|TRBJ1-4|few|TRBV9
TGTGCCAGCAGCGTAGCTGGGACAGGGCCCGGTGAAAAACTGTTTTTT
CASSVAGTGPGEKLFF
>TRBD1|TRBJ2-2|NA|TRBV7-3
TGTGCCAGCAGCCGGGACAGACCAACGGCGAACACCGGGGAGCTGTTTTTT
CASSRDRPTANTGELFF
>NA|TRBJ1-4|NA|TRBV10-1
TGCGCCAGCAGTGATCGTGTCGGCGGGGAGGAAAAACTGTTTTTT
CASSDRVGGEEKLFF
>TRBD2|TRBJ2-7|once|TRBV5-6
TGTGCCAGCAGCTTTAGGGCTAGCGGGGTCCGCGAGCAGTACTTC
CASSFRASGVREQYF
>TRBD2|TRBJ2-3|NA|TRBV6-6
TGTGCCAGCAGCTCCGCTAGCGGGAGGCCCATTTCTAGCACAGATACGCAGTATTTT
CASSSASGRPISSTDTQYF
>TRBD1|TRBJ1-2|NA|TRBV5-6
TGTGCCAGCAGCTTGGTAGGACAGGGTTCTGGCTACACCTTC
CASSLVGQGSGYTF
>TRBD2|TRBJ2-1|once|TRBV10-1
TGCGCCAGCAGTGAGTCTGGCGGGAGCATCTACAATGAGCAGTTCTTC
CASSESGGSIYNEQFF
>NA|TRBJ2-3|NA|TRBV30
TGTGCCTGGAGCCGGGACTTCACAGATACGCAGTATTTT
CAWSRDFTDTQYF
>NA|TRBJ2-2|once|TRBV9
TGTGCCAGCAGCGCCCGGACAGACACCGGGGAGCTGTTTTTT
CASSARTDTGELFF
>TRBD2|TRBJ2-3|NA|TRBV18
TGTGCCAGCTCACCAACCCTAGCGGGGGGCACAGATACGCAGTATTTT
CASSPTLAGGTDTQYF
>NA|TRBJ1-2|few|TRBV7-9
TGTGCCAGCAGCTCCTCAGGGAAATTCTATGGCTACACCTTC
CASSSSGKFYGYTF
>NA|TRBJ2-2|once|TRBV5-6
TGTGCCAGCAGCTTCCCGGGACACGGGGAGCTGTTTTTT
CASSFPGHGELFF
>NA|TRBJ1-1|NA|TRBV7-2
TGTGCCAGCAGCTTAGTAGCAGGGTTGAACACTGAAGCTTTCTTT
CASSLVAGLNTEAFF
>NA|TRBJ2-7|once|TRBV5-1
TGCGCCAGCAGGCACCGGGACAACTACGAGCAGTACTTC
CASRHRDNYEQYF
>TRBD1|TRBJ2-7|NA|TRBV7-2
TGTGCCAGCAGCCACAACCGGAGACAGGGGTACGAGCAGTACTTC
CASSHNRRQGYEQYF
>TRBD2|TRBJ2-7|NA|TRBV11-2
TGTGCCAGCAGCTTAAGCGGGGTCGCCTACTTC
CASSLSGVAYF
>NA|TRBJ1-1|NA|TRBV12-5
TGTGCTAGTGGTTTGTCTTTAGTAGAAGCTTTCTTT
CASGLSLVEAFF
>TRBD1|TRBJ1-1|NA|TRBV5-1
TGCGCCAGCAGCTTGCGTTCGGCCTCGACAGGGGCGAACACTGAAGCTTTCTTT
CASSLRSASTGANTEAFF
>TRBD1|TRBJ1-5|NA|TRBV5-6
TGTGCCAGCAGCTCCAAGGGGGCCAATCAGCCCCAGCATTTT
CASSSKGANQPQHF
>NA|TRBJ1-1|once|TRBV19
TGTGCCAGTAGTATAGGGACAGAGAACACTGAAGCTTTCTTT
CASSIGTENTEAFF
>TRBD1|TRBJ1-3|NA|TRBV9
TGTGCCAGCAGCGTAGGGGACAGGGGGCCTCCTGGAAACACCATATATTTT
CASSVGDRGPPGNTIYF
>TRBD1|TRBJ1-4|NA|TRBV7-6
TGTGCCAGCAGCTATGGGACAGCTTTGGAAAAACTGTTTTTT
CASSYGTALEKLFF
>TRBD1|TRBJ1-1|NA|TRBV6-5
TGTGCCAGCAGTTACGTCAGGGGGACTGAAGCTTTCTTT
CASSYVRGTEAFF
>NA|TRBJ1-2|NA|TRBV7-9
TGTGCCAGCAGCCCCGCACAATATGGCTACACCTTC
CASSPAQYGYTF
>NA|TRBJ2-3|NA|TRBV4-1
TGCGCCAGCAGCCAAGATGGGGGGGCGGTCCCAACAGATACGCAGTATTTT
CASSQDGGAVPTDTQYF
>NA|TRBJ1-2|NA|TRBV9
TGTGCCAGCAGCGTAGGGGAGTACAACTATGGCTACACCTTC
CASSVGEYNYGYTF
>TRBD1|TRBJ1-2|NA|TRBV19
TGTGCCAGTAGTTCCCCTGACAGGGTCAACTATGGCTACACCTTC
CASSSPDRVNYGYTF
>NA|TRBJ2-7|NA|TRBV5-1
TGCGCCAGCAGCACGGGAAGCTCCTACGAGCAGTACTTC
CASSTGSSYEQYF
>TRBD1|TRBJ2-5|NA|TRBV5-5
TGTGCCAGCAGCTCGAACCGGGACAGGGGGCAAGAGACCCAGTACTTC
CASSSNRDRGQETQYF
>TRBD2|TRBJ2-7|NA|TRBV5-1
TGCGCCAGCGCCCGGGGGGGGGATGTCTACGAGCAGTACTTC
CASARGGDVYEQYF